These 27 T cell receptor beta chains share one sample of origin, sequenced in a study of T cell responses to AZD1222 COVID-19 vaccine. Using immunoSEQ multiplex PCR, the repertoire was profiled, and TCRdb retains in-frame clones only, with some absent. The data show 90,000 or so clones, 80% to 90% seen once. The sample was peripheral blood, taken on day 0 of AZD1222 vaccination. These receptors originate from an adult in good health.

This CDR3 reads CASLRQGSNEQFF. Here the CDR3 DNA reads TGTGCCAGCTTAAGACAGGGAAGCAATGAGCAGTTCTTC. The chain combines TRBV3-1 (or the pseudogene TRBV3-2) with TRBJ2-1; TRBD1 matches at 7 bases. The CDR3 has 13 amino acids. CDR1 and CDR2 (germline): LGHDT, YNNKEL (reference sequence). V was pared by 8 bases and J by 6 bases, with 7 bases of the junction left unmatched.

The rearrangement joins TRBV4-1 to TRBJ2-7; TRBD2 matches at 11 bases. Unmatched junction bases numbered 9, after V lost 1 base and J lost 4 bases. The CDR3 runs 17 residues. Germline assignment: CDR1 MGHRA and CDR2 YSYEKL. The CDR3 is CASSQVGGTSGFYEQYF. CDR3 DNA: TGCGCCAGCAGCCAAGTGGGGGGGACTAGCGGATTTTACGAGCAGTACTTC.

CDR3: CASSLALSTDTQYF. Written as DNA, the CDR3 is TGTGCCAGCAGCTTAGCGTTAAGCACAGATACGCAGTATTTT. The rearrangement joins TRBV7-3 to TRBJ2-3, with D unresolved. Germline values: CDR1 SGHTA, CDR2 FQGTGA. V lost 2 bases to trimming and J lost 0 bases, with 6 bases between them. This CDR3 comprises 14 residues.

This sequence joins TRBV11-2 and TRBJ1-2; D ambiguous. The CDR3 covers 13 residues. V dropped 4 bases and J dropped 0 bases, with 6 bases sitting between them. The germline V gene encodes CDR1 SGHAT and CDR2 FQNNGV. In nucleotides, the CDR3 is TGTGCCAGCAGCTCCGGACCTAACTATGGCTACACCTTC. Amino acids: CASSSGPNYGYTF.

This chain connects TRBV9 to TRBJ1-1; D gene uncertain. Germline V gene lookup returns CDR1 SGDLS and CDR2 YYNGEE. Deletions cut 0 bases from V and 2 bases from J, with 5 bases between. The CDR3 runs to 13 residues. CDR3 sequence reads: CASSVDRNTEAFF. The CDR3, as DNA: TGTGCCAGCAGCGTAGACAGAAACACTGAAGCTTTCTTT.

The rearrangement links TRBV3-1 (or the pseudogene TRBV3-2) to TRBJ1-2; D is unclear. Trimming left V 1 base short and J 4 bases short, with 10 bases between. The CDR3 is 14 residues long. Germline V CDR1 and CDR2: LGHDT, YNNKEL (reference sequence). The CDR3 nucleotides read TGTGCCAGCAGCCAAGGTGGCGGACCCTATGGCTACACCTTC. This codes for CASSQGGGPYGYTF.

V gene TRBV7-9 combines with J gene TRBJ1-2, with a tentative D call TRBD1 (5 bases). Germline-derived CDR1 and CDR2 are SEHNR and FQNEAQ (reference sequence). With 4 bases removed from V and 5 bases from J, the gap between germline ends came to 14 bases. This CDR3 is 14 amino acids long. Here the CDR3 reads CASSSSSQGYGYTF. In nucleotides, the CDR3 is TGTGCCAGCAGCTCGTCATCCCAGGGTTATGGCTACACCTTC. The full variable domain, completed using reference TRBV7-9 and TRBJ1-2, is DTGVSQNPRHKITKRGQNVTFRCDPISEHNRLYWYRQTLGQGPEFLTYFQNEAQLEKSRLLSDRFSAERPKGSFSTLEIQRTEQGDSAMYLCASSSSSQGYGYTFGSGTRLTVV.

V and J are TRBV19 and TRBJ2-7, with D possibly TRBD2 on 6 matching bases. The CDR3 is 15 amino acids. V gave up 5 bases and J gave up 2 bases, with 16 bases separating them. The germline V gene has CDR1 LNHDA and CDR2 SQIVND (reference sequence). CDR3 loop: CASSRRDLPPYEQYF. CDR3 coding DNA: TGTGCCAGTAGTCGGCGGGACCTCCCCCCCTACGAGCAGTACTTC.

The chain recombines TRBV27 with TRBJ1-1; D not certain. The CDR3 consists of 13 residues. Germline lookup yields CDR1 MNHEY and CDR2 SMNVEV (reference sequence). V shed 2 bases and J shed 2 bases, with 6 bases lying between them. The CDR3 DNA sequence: TGTGCCAGCAGTTTACTTCCTAACACTGAAGCTTTCTTT. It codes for CASSLLPNTEAFF.

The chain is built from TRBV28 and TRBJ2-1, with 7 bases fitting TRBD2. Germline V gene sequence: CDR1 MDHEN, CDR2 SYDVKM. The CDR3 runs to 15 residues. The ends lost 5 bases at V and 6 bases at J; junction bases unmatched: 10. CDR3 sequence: CASSPSRTSGNEQFF. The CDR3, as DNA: TGTGCCAGCAGTCCCTCCCGGACTAGTGGCAATGAGCAGTTCTTC. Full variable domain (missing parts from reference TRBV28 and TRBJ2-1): DVKVTQSSRYLVKRTGEKVFLECVQDMDHENMFWYRQDPGLGLRLIYFSYDVKMKEKGDIPEGYSVSREKKERFSLILESASTNQTSMYLCASSPSRTSGNEQFFGPGTRLTVL.

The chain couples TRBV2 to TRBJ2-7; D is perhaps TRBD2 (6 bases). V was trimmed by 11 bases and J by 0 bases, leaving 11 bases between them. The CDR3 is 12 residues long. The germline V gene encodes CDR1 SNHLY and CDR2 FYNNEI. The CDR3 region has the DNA TGTGCCGGCGGGACTCTCTCCTACGAGCAGTACTTC. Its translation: CAGGTLSYEQYF.

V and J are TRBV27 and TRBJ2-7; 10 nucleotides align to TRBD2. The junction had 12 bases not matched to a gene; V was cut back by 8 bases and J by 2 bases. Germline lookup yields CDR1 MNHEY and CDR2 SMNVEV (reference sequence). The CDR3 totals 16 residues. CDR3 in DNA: TGTGCCAGCGGACAACCGGGACTAGCGCCGACCTACGAGCAGTACTTC. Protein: CASGQPGLAPTYEQYF.

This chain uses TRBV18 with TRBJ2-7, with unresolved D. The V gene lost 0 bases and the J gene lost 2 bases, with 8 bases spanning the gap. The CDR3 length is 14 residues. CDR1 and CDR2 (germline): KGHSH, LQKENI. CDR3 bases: TGTGCCAGCTCACCACCGAGCAGAGCCTACGAGCAGTACTTC. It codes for CASSPPSRAYEQYF. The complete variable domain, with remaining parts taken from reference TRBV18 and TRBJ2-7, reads NAGVMQNPRHLVRRRGQEARLRCSPMKGHSHVYWYRQLPEEGLKFMVYLQKENIIDESGMPKERFSAEFPKEGPSILRIQQVVRGDSAAYFCASSPPSRAYEQYFGPGTRLTVT.

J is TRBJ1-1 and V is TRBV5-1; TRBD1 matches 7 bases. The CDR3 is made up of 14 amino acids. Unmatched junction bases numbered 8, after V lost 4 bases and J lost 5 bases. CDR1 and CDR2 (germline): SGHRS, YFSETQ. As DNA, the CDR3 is TGCGCCAGCAGCGTTACAGGGGTTACTACTGAAGCTTTCTTT. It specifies CASSVTGVTTEAFF. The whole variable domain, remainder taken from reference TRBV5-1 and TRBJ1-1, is KAGVTQTPRYLIKTRGQQVTLSCSPISGHRSVSWYQQTPGQGLQFLFEYFSETQRNKGNFPGRFSGRQFSNSRSEMNVSTLELGDSALYLCASSVTGVTTEAFFGQGTRLTVV.

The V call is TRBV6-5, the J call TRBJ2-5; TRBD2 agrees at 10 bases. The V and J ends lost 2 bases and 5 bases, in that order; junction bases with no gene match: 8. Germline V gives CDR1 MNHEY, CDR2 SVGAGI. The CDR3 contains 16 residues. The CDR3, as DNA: TGTGCCAGCAGTTACCGGGCCGGGACTAGCGACGAGACCCAGTACTTC. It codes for CASSYRAGTSDETQYF.

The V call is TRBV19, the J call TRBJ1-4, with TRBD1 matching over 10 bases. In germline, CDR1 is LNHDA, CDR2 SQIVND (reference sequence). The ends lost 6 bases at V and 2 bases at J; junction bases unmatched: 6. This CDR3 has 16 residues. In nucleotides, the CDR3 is TGTGCCAGTAGCCCCCCGGGACAGGGGACTAATGAAAAACTGTTTTTT. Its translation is CASSPPGQGTNEKLFF.

CDR3 protein: CATSVTGGTEAFF. CDR3 in DNA: TGTGCCACCAGTGTCACAGGGGGAACTGAAGCTTTCTTT. V usage is TRBV24-1 and J usage is TRBJ1-1; 8 bases map to TRBD1. CDR1 and CDR2 (germline): KGHDR, SFDVKD. The CDR3 sequence is 13 residues long. V trimming: 5 bases; J trimming: 5 bases; junction bases outside the gene matches: 3.

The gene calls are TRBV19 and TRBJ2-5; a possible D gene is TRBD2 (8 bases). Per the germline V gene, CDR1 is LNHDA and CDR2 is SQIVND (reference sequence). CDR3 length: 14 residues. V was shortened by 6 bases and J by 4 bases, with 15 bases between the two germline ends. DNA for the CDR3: TGTGCCAGTAGCGACGGGAGGGGGCGAGAGACCCAGTACTTC. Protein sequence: CASSDGRGRETQYF.

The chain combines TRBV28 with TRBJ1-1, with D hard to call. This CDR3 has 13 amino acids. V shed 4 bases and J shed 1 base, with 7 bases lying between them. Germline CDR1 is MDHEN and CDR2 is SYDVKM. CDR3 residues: CASSWAPNTEAFF. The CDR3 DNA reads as TGTGCCAGCAGTTGGGCCCCGAACACTGAAGCTTTCTTT.

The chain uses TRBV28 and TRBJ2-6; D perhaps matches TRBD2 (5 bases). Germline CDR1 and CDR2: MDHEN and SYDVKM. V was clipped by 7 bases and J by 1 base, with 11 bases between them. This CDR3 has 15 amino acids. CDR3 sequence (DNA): TGTGCCAGCACCTCCCGGGGTTCTGGGGCCAACGTCCTGACTTTC. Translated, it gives CASTSRGSGANVLTF. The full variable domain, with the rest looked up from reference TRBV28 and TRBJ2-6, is DVKVTQSSRYLVKRTGEKVFLECVQDMDHENMFWYRQDPGLGLRLIYFSYDVKMKEKGDIPEGYSVSREKKERFSLILESASTNQTSMYLCASTSRGSGANVLTFGAGSRLTVL.

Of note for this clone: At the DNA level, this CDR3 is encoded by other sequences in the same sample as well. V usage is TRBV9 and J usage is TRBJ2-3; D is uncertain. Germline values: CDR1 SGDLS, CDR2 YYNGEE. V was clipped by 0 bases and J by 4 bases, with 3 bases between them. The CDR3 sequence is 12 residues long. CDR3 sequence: CASSVAADTQYF. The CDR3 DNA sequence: TGTGCCAGCAGCGTAGCGGCAGATACGCAGTATTTT.

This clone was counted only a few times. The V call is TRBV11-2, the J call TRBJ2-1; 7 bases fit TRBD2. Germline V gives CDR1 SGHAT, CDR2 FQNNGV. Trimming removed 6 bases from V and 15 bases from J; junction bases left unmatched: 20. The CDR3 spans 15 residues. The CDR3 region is CASSSLRRGSGLLFF. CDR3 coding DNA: TGTGCCAGCAGTTCACTCCGGCGGGGGTCTGGGCTTCTGTTCTTC.

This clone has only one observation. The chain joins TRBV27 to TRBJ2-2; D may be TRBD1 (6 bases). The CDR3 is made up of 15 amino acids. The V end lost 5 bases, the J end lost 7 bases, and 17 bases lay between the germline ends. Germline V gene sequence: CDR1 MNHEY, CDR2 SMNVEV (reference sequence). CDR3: CASSPRQGMSGELFF. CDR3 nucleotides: TGTGCCAGCAGTCCAAGGCAGGGGATGAGCGGGGAGCTGTTTTTT.

The CDR3 coding sequence is TGTGCCAGCAGTTTAATGAGACGGGGAAGCTCTGGGGCCAACGTCCTGACTTTC. Its protein product is CASSLMRRGSSGANVLTF. J is TRBJ2-6 and V is TRBV28, with D perhaps TRBD2 (5 bases). V was cut by 2 bases and J by 0 bases, with 14 bases left in between. This CDR3 is 18 amino acids long. CDR1 and CDR2 from the germline V gene are MDHEN and SYDVKM.

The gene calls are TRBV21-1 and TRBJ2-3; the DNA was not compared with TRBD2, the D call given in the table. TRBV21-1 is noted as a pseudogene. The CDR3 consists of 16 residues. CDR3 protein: CASTPRWPSSTDTQYF. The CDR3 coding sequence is TGTGCCAGCACCCCCCGGTGGCCTAGCAGCACAGATACGCAGTATTTT.

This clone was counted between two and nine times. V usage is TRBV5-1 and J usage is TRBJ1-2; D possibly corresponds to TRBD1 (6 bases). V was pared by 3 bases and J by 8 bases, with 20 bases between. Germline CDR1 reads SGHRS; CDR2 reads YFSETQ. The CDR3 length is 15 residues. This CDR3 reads CASSSFLGGRKGYTF. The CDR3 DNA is TGCGCCAGCAGCTCCTTCCTCGGGGGGCGGAAAGGCTACACCTTC.

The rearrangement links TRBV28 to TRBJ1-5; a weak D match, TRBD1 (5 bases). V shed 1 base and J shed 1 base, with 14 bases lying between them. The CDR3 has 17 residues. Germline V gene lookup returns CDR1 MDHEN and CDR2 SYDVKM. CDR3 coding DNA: TGTGCCAGCAGTTTATCGGGGCGCGGAAGAAGCAATCAGCCCCAGCATTTT. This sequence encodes CASSLSGRGRSNQPQHF.